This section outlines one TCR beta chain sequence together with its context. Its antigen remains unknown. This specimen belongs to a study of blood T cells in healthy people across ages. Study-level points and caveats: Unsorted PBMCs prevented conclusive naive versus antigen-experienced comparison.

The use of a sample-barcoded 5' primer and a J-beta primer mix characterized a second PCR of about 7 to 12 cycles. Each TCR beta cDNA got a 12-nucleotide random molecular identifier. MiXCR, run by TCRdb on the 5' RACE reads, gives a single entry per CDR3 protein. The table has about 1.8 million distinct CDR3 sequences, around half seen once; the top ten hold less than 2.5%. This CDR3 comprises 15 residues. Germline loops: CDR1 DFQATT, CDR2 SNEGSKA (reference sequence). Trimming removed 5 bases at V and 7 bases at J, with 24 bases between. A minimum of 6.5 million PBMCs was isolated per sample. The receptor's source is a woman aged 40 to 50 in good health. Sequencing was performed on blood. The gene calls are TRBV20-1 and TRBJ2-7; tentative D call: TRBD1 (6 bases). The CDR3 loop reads CSADPFIRGSNEQYF. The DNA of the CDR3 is TGCAGTGCTGACCCATTCATCAGGGGAAGCAATGAGCAGTACTTC.